A selection of T cell receptor beta chains follows, all from one sample in a study of shared clonotypes between healthy human individuals. Only in-frame clones appear in the TCRdb table, and some are missing; sequencing was by immunoSEQ multiplex PCR. The repertoire holds under 600,000 clones, with 75% to 80% as singletons. Specimen: PBMCs. Every receptor here comes from a woman in her forties in good health. Some clones in this sample may be carry-over from other donors' samples. Each CDR3 is given with its conserved first and last residue. The D gene is left open where the match is weak. Expanded clones are given a class, and other clones once, few, many or no size at all.

CDR3aa	CDR3nt	d_gene	abundance	v_gene	j_gene
CSVVKGSDTQYF	TGCAGCGTTGTGAAGGGGTCAGATACGCAGTATTTT	-	-	TRBV29-1	TRBJ2-3
CASSHQGNSGANVLTF	TGTGCCAGCAGCCATCAGGGTAACTCTGGGGCCAACGTCCTGACTTTC	-	few	TRBV6-4	TRBJ2-6
CASSFPTTGAYEQYF	TGTGCCAGCAGCTTCCCGACGACAGGGGCCTACGAGCAGTACTTC	TRBD1	-	TRBV7-8	TRBJ2-7
CASSRTSGFYGYTF	TGTGCCAGCAGCCGCACCTCAGGGTTCTATGGCTACACCTTC	-	-	TRBV7-9	TRBJ1-2
CASSISGLAYNEQFF	TGTGCCAGTAGTATATCGGGACTAGCATATAATGAGCAGTTCTTC	TRBD2	-	TRBV19	TRBJ2-1
CASSSEGLANYEQYF	TGCGCCAGCAGCTCCGAAGGACTAGCGAACTACGAGCAGTACTTC	TRBD2	-	TRBV5-1	TRBJ2-7
CAWRVQMAGELFF	TGTGCCTGGAGAGTTCAGATGGCCGGGGAGCTGTTTTTT	-	few	TRBV30	TRBJ2-2
CASSQDQGLKKLFF	TGTGCCAGCAGCCAAGACCAGGGTCTTAAAAAACTGTTTTTT	-	once	TRBV5-4	TRBJ1-4
CASSFGLAALEQFF	TGTGCCAGCAGCTTCGGACTAGCAGCCCTTGAGCAGTTCTTC	TRBD2	-	TRBV7-2	TRBJ2-1
CASSFRAGGDNQPQHF	TGTGCCAGCAGTTTTCGGGCAGGGGGAGACAATCAGCCCCAGCATTTT	TRBD1	-	TRBV7-2	TRBJ1-5
CASSLDQGSRSGTEAFF	TGCGCCAGCAGCTTGGACCAGGGTTCTCGGTCGGGCACTGAAGCTTTCTTT	-	few	TRBV5-1	TRBJ1-1
CASSEGLNTEAFF	TGCGCCAGCAGTGAGGGTTTGAACACTGAAGCTTTCTTT	-	-	TRBV5-1	TRBJ1-1
CASNLLGPSYEQYF	TGTGCCAGCAATCTCCTAGGGCCGTCCTACGAGCAGTACTTC	-	-	TRBV2	TRBJ2-7
CATSFDRGPRTEAFF	TGTGCCACCAGCTTCGACAGGGGCCCTCGAACTGAAGCTTTCTTT	TRBD1	-	TRBV15	TRBJ1-1
CASRFPGPTGELFF	TGTGCCAGCAGGTTCCCCGGACCAACCGGGGAGCTGTTTTTT	-	few	TRBV28	TRBJ2-2
CASSFGSVDTEAFF	TGTGCCAGCAGTTTTGGATCCGTGGACACTGAAGCTTTCTTT	-	-	TRBV28	TRBJ1-1
CASSILLGLAGGADTQYF	TGTGCCAGCAGCATCCTCCTGGGACTAGCGGGAGGAGCGGATACGCAGTATTTT	-	-	TRBV21-1	TRBJ2-3
CASSYRDRLSKQYF	TGTGCCAGCAGTTACCGGGACAGACTTTCCAAGCAGTACTTC	TRBD1	-	TRBV6-6	TRBJ2-7
CASSAGTVSSPLHF	TGTGCCAGCAGTGCCGGGACAGTTTCTTCACCCCTCCACTTT	TRBD1	-	TRBV9	TRBJ1-6
CASSLLSGLAQETQYF	TGCGCCAGCAGCTTGTTATCGGGACTAGCCCAAGAGACCCAGTACTTC	TRBD2	few	TRBV5-1	TRBJ2-5
CASTGLAGGRGGELFF	TGTGCCAGCACCGGACTAGCGGGAGGACGAGGCGGGGAGCTGTTTTTT	TRBD2	-	TRBV2	TRBJ2-2
CASASPRNTIYF	TGTGCCAGCGCCTCCCCCCGAAACACCATATATTTT	-	-	TRBV28	TRBJ1-3
CASTATNEKLFF	TGTGCCAGTACAGCAACTAATGAAAAACTGTTTTTT	-	-	TRBV19	TRBJ1-4
CASSLGLGTPPYTQYF	TGTGCCAGCAGCCTAGGACTAGGAACTCCTCCTTATACGCAGTATTTT	TRBD2	-	TRBV9	TRBJ2-3
CASSQGRGEWGTQYF	TGCGCCAGCAGCCAAGGCAGGGGGGAGTGGGGGACCCAGTACTTC	-	-	TRBV4-1	TRBJ2-5
CASSVDPGFQETQYF	TGTGCCAGCAGCGTAGACCCAGGTTTCCAAGAGACCCAGTACTTC	-	few	TRBV9	TRBJ2-5
CASSGRQGRNPEAFF	TGTGCCAGCAGCGGGCGACAGGGAAGGAACCCTGAAGCTTTCTTT	TRBD1	-	TRBV11-2	TRBJ1-1
CASRPRQGHSPLHF	TGTGCCAGCAGACCTCGACAGGGTCATTCACCCCTCCACTTT	TRBD1	-	TRBV27	TRBJ1-6
CATSRGGTTNQPQHF	TGTGCCACCAGCAGAGGTGGGACAACCAATCAGCCCCAGCATTTT	-	-	TRBV15	TRBJ1-5
CSVEDEGRGGSPSETQYF	TGCAGCGTTGAAGATGAGGGGAGGGGCGGGAGCCCCAGTGAGACCCAGTACTTC	TRBD2	-	TRBV29-1	TRBJ2-5
CASSPAIAQETQYF	TGTGCCAGTAGTCCGGCGATAGCGCAAGAGACCCAGTACTTC	-	-	TRBV19	TRBJ2-5
CASSQRVGTSSGANVLTF	TGTGCCAGCAGCCAACGAGTTGGCACCAGCTCTGGGGCCAACGTCCTGACTTTC	-	-	TRBV4-2	TRBJ2-6
CASSLTGTRNTGELFF	TGTGCCAGCTCACTAACCGGGACTAGAAACACCGGGGAGCTGTTTTTT	TRBD2	-	TRBV18	TRBJ2-2
CASSPDSNNQPQHF	TGTGCCAGCAGCCCCGACAGCAACAATCAGCCCCAGCATTTT	-	-	TRBV7-2	TRBJ1-5
CASSQYVTRGTQYF	TGCGCCAGCAGCCAATATGTGACACGGGGGACCCAGTACTTC	-	-	TRBV4-1	TRBJ2-5
CSVPWTGGEQYF	TGCAGCGTTCCCTGGACAGGCGGCGAGCAGTACTTC	TRBD1	-	TRBV29-1	TRBJ2-7
CASNARGSGQETQYF	TGTGCCAGCAACGCTCGTGGTAGCGGCCAAGAGACCCAGTACTTC	-	-	TRBV7-8	TRBJ2-5
CASSHAASYNEQFF	TGTGCCAGCAGCCACGCGGCCTCCTACAATGAGCAGTTCTTC	-	few	TRBV4-2	TRBJ2-1
CASSPKDHQYEQYF	TGTGCCAGCAGCCCTAAGGACCACCAATACGAGCAGTACTTC	-	-	TRBV5-4	TRBJ2-7
CSVDLGQETQYF	TGCAGCGTTGATCTAGGCCAAGAGACCCAGTACTTC	-	-	TRBV29-1	TRBJ2-5
CASSPQGGELETQYF	TGTGCCAGCTCACCTCAAGGAGGGGAGTTAGAGACCCAGTACTTC	-	-	TRBV18	TRBJ2-5
CASSQTSGTYNEQFF	TGTGCCAGTAGTCAAACTAGCGGTACCTACAATGAGCAGTTCTTC	TRBD2	-	TRBV19	TRBJ2-1
CASSLITGTGTDQPQHF	TGTGCCAGCAGCTTAATAACCGGGACAGGGACAGATCAGCCCCAGCATTTT	TRBD1	-	TRBV7-9	TRBJ1-5
CATSRDRDGGELFF	TGTGCCACCTCGCGGGACAGGGATGGCGGGGAGCTGTTTTTT	TRBD1	-	TRBV6-5	TRBJ2-2
CATNGAGTDTQYF	TGTGCCACCAACGGGGCGGGCACAGATACGCAGTATTTT	-	-	TRBV5-5	TRBJ2-3
CASSPATSGETQYF	TGTGCCAGCAGTCCCGCCACGTCGGGAGAGACCCAGTACTTC	-	once	TRBV6-5	TRBJ2-5
CASSPGTSGYNEQFF	TGTGCCAGCAGCCCTGGGACTAGCGGCTACAATGAGCAGTTCTTC	TRBD2	-	TRBV9	TRBJ2-1
CASSLSGGMDTQYF	TGTGCCAGCAGCTTAAGTGGGGGTATGGATACGCAGTATTTT	-	-	TRBV7-3	TRBJ2-3
CASSAGLAGGPAAKNIQYF	TGCGCCAGCAGCGCCGGACTAGCGGGAGGGCCAGCGGCCAAAAACATTCAGTACTTC	TRBD2	-	TRBV5-1	TRBJ2-4
CASSVGAGGREQFF	TGTGCCAGCAGCGTAGGGGCAGGGGGACGCGAGCAGTTCTTC	TRBD1	-	TRBV9	TRBJ2-1
CASSSNGQEETQYF	TGTGCCAGCAGTTCAAACGGACAGGAAGAGACCCAGTACTTC	TRBD1	-	TRBV28	TRBJ2-5